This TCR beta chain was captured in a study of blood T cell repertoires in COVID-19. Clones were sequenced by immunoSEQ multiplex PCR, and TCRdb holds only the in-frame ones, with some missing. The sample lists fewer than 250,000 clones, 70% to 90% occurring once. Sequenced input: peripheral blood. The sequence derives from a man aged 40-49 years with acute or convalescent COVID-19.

In DNA, the CDR3 is TGTGCCAGCAGCTTAGTGGGGGCTGGTCAGCCCCAGCATTTT. Encoded protein: CASSLVGAGQPQHF. V gene TRBV7-9 combines with J gene TRBJ1-5, with a tentative D call TRBD1 (6 bases). The CDR3 covers 14 residues. V was trimmed by 1 base and J by 6 bases, leaving 10 bases between them. Germline V CDR1 and CDR2: SEHNR, FQNEAQ (reference sequence).